This T cell receptor beta chain was retrieved from a study of T-cell memory formation after mild COVID-19. Looking at the study overall: Largely donor-specific sequence clusters came from a couple of donors.

This clonotype was detected ten times or more. Its matching antigen is unknown. 5'RACE with constant-segment primers built TCRalpha and TCRbeta cDNA libraries with UMIs. TCRdb recomputed calls from the 5' RACE reads with MiXCR, one row per CDR3 protein. The sample includes more than 110,000 distinct CDR3 sequences, 11% to 15% of them seen just once. Study observations and caveats: SARS-CoV-2 specificity of second-wave clones peaking day 37 was unconfirmed. Clones which contracted sat mainly in CM and EM if CD4+, and in EMRA if CD8+.

Germline V gene lookup returns CDR1 SGHVS and CDR2 FNYEAQ. The CDR3 is 15 amino acids. Trimming took off 1 base at V and 7 bases at J, with 14 bases between the two ends. V is TRBV7-6 and J is TRBJ2-1; D is possibly TRBD1 (5 bases). The source of this sequence is an adult woman who had mild COVID-19 (a few samples of this study predate the infection). Cell type and time point are not known. Material for sequencing was PBMCs or a T cell subset sorted from them (not recorded which). The CDR3 bases are TGTGCCAGCAGCTTAGGGCAGGGTGTGTTAAATGAGCAGTTCTTC. The encoded protein is CASSLGQGVLNEQFF.